This T cell receptor beta chain was recorded in a study of PD-1 blockade in classical Hodgkin lymphoma. Time point noted: cycle 4 day 1 (C4D1), after 6 weeks of nivolumab. Relapses following autologous stem cell transplantation were seen in all patients, with brentuximab vedotin exposure varying. The repertoire was sequenced with immunoSEQ multiplex PCR; TCRdb's copy has only in-frame clones and lacks some. The data hold tens of thousands of clones, with 82% observed a single time. The germline CDR1 and CDR2 sequences are SGHNT and YYREEE (reference sequence). V trimming: 3 bases; J trimming: 4 bases; junction bases outside the gene matches: 2. The CDR3 length is 14 residues.

Sample: peripheral blood mononuclear cells (PBMCs), taken before the fourth cycle of nivolumab. V and J are TRBV5-4 and TRBJ2-3, with 10 bases identical to TRBD2. The clonotype was recovered from a human donor with classical Hodgkin lymphoma. CDR3 sequence reads: CASSYGLAADTQYF. DNA of the CDR3: TGTGCCAGCAGCTACGGACTAGCGGCAGATACGCAGTATTTT.